This TCR beta chain came from a study of graft-versus-host responses after intestinal transplantation. Overall study: Anti-thymocyte globulin induction was given to all recipients, followed by tacrolimus and steroids for around three years. Findings and limits, study-wide: Where graft-donor T cell macrochimerism was present, patients had high graft-versus-host to host-versus-graft clonal ratios in allografts. GvH clones occurred in recipient marrow; some first appeared in ileum or blood. There was an association between peak levels of circulating GvH clones and early post-transplant HvG declines.

Points on this clone: Its antigen is unidentified.

The CDR3 spans 13 residues. Repertoires were generated with immunoSEQ multiplex PCR, while TCRdb's copy carries only in-frame clones and drops some. Of over 100,000 clones in the sample, 85% to 95% were seen once. The TCR originated in a human donor who was the organ donor for an intestinal transplant. Source: unstimulated CD4+ T cells sorted from spleen or lymph node cells, taken before transplant. The chain has TRBV21-1 and TRBJ1-3. TRBV21-1 constitutes a pseudogene. The chain's CDR3 is CASKDISGITIYF. The CDR3 DNA reads TGTGCCAGCAAAGACATCAGTGGGATCACCATATATTTT.